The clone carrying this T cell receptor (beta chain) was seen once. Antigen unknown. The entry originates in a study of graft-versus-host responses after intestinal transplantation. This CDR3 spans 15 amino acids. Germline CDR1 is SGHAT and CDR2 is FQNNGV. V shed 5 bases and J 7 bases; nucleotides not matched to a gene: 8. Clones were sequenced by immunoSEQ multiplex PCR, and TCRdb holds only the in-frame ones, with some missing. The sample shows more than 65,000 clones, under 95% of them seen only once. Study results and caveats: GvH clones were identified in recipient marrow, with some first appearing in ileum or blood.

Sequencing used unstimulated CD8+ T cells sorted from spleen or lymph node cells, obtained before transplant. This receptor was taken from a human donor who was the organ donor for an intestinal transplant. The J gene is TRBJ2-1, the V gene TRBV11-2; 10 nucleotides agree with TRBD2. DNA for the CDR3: TGTGCCAGCAGCCCCCGGAGCGGGGGGGCGAATGAGCAGTTCTTC. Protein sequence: CASSPRSGGANEQFF.